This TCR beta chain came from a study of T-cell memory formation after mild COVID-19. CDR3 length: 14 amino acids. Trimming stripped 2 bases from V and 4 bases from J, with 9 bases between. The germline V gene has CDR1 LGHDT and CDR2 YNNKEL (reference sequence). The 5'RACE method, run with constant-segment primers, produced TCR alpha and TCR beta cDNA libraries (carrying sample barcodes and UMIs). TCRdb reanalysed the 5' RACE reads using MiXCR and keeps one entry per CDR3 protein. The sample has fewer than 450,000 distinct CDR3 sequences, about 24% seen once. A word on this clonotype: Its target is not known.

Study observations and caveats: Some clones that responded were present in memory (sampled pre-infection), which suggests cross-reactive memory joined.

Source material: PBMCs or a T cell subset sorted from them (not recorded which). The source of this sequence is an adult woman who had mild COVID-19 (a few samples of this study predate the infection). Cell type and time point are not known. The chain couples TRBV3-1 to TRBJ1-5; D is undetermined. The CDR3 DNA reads TGTGCCAGCAGCCAAAACCTGTTGAATCAGCCCCAGCATTTT. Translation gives CASSQNLLNQPQHF.